The clone carrying this T cell receptor (beta chain) was observed at least ten times. Antigen specificity is unknown. The read gets to within 3 residues of the CDR3 end, and the germline J gene fills in the rest. Profiling relied on immunoSEQ multiplex PCR, and the TCRdb table lists in-frame clones only, not all of them. Sampling found tens of thousands of clones, none seen once. Trimming took off 0 bases at V and 0 bases at J, with 10 bases between the two ends. This CDR3 is 16 amino acids long. The germline CDR1 and CDR2 sequences are MNHNS and SASEGT. The sample is drawn from a study of T cell clonality in common variable immunodeficiency. Study conclusions and caveats: CVID subjects shared fewer TCRbeta clones than healthy controls did. CVID patient heterogeneity limited repertoire-clinical complication correlations.

Most patients and controls had Caucasian heritage. The sample taken for sequencing was peripheral blood mononuclear cells. V is TRBV6-1 and J is TRBJ2-3, with D perhaps TRBD1 (6 bases). This TCR was sampled from a person aged 18-69 years in good health. CDR3 amino acids: CASSEAVGGSTDTQYF. CDR3 bases read: TGTGCCAGCAGTGAAGCAGTAGGGGGAAGCACAGATACG.